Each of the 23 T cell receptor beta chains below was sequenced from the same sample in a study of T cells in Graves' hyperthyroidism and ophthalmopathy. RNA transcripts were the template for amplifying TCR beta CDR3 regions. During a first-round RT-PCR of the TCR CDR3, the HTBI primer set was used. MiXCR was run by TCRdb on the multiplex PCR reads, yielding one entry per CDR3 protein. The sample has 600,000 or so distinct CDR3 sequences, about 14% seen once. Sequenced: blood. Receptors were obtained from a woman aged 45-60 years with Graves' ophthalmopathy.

CDR3 sequence reads: CASSPIGTAEAFF. The DNA for the CDR3 is TGTGCCAGCAGTCCGATTGGGACCGCTGAAGCTTTCTTT. V gene TRBV12-3 or TRBV12-4 combines with J gene TRBJ1-1; possible D gene TRBD1, 5 bases. This CDR3 has 13 residues. Trimming shortened V by 5 bases and J by 6 bases, and 13 bases separated the two germline ends.

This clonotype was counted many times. CDR3 in amino acids: CASSGLAGGLGQFF. Here the CDR3 DNA reads TGTGCCAGTTCGGGACTAGCGGGAGGGTTGGGGCAGTTCTTC. This chain joins TRBV12-3 or TRBV12-4 and TRBJ2-1; 16 nucleotides match TRBD2. V dropped 9 bases and J dropped 12; count of bases not matched to a gene: 8. The CDR3 covers 14 residues.

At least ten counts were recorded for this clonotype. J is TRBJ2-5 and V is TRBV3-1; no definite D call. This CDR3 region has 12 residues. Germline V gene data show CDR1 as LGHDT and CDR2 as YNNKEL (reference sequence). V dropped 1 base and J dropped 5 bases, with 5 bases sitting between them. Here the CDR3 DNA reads TGTGCCAGCAGCCAAGTATCTGAGACCCAGTACTTC. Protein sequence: CASSQVSETQYF.

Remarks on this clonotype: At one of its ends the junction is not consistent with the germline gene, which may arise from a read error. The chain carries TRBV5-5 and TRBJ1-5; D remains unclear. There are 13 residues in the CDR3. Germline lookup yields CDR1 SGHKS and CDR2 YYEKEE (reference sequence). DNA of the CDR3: TGTGCCAGCAGCCCCGAACTGAATCAGCCCCGGCATTTT. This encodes CASSPELNQPRHF.

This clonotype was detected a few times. CDR3 loop: CASSVVGQSGLNEQFF. For the CDR3, the DNA is TGTGCCAGCAGCGTAGTTGGACAGTCGGGTTTGAATGAGCAGTTCTTC. This sequence joins TRBV9 and TRBJ2-1; D is perhaps TRBD1 (6 bases). The CDR3 totals 16 residues. CDR1 and CDR2 from the germline V gene are SGDLS and YYNGEE. V shed 0 bases and J shed 7 bases, with 17 bases lying between them.

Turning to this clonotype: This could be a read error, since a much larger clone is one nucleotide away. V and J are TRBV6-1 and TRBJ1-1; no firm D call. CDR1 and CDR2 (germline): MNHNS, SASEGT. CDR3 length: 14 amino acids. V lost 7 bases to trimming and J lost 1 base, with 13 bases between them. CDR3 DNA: TGTGCCAGCACCTCGTTTGGAGCGAACACTGAAGCTTTCTTT. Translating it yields CASTSFGANTEAFF.

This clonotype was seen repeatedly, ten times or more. The CDR3 DNA reads as TGTGCCACCAGCAGCTCGGACAGCAGCTACAATGAGCAGTTCTTC. Its protein product is CATSSSDSSYNEQFF. The J gene is TRBJ2-1, the V gene TRBV15; possible D gene TRBD1, 6 bases. The CDR3 is made up of 15 amino acids. V shed 3 bases and J shed 3 bases, with 12 bases lying between them. Germline assignment: CDR1 LNHNV and CDR2 YYDKDF (reference sequence).

The CDR3 region is CATSRTGGGQPQHF. In nucleotides, the CDR3 is TGTGCCACCAGCAGGACAGGGGGCGGGCAGCCCCAGCATTTT. The chain employs TRBV15 and TRBJ1-5; 10 bases align to TRBD1. Germline loops: CDR1 LNHNV, CDR2 YYDKDF (reference sequence). The CDR3 runs 14 residues. V gave up 3 bases and J gave up 7 bases; unmatched junction bases: 3.

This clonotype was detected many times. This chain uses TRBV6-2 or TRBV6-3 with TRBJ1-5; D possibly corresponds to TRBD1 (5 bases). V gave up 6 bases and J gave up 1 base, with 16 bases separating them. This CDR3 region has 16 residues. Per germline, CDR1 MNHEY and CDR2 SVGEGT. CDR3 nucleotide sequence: TGTGCCAGCAGCCGTCAGGGAGATGGGAGCAATCAGCCCCAGCATTTT. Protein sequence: CASSRQGDGSNQPQHF.

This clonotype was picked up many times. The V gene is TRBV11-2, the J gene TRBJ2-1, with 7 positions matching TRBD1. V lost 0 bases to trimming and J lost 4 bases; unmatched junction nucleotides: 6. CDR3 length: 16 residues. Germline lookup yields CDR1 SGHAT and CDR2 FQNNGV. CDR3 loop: CASSLETGLRYNEQFF. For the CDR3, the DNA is TGTGCCAGCAGCTTAGAGACAGGGTTGAGGTACAATGAGCAGTTCTTC.

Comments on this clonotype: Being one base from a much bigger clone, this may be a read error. The CDR3 here is CASSQAGQGVSHEQYF. CDR3 in DNA: TGCGCCAGCAGCCAAGCAGGACAGGGGGTTTCCCACGAGCAGTACTTC. V is TRBV4-1 and J is TRBJ2-7; TRBD1 matches at 10 bases. The junction had 8 bases not matched to a gene; V was cut back by 1 base and J by 5 bases. Germline-derived CDR1 and CDR2 are MGHRA and YSYEKL. This CDR3 has 16 amino acids.

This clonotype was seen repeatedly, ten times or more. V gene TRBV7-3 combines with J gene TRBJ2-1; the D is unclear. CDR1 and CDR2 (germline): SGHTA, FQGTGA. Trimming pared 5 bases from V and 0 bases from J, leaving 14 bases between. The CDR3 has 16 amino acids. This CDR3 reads CASSEVALSSYNEQFF. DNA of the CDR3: TGTGCCAGCAGCGAGGTAGCATTGAGCTCCTACAATGAGCAGTTCTTC.

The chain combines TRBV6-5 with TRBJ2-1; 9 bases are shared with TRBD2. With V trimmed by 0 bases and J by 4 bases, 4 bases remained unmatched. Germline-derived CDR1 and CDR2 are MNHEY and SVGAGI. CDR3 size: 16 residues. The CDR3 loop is CASSYSGLAGYNEQFF. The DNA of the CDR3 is TGTGCCAGCAGTTACTCGGGGCTAGCGGGGTACAATGAGCAGTTCTTC.

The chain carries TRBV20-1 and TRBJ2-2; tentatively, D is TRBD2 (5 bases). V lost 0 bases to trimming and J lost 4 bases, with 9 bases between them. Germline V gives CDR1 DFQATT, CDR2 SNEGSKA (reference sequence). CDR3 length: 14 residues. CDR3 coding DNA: TGCAGTGCTAGAGACCCGGGGAGCACCGGGGAGCTGTTTTTT. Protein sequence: CSARDPGSTGELFF.

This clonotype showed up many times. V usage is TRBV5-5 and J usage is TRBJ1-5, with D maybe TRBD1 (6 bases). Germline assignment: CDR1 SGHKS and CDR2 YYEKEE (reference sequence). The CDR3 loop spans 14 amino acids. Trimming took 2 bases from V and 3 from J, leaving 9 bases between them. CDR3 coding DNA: TGTGCCAGCAGCTTTGGGACAAACAATCAGCCCCAGCATTTT. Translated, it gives CASSFGTNNQPQHF.

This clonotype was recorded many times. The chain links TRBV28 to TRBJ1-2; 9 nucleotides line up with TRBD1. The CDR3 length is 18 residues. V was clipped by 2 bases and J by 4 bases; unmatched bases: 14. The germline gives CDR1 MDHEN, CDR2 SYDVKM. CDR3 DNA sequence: TGTGCCAGCAGTTTAGAGGGACAGGGCCCTAAACTCTTCTATGGCTACACCTTC. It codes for CASSLEGQGPKLFYGYTF.

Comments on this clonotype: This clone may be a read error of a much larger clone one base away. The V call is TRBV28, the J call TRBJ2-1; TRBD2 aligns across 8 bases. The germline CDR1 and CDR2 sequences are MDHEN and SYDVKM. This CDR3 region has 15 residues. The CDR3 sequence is CASGFSGVRYNEQFF. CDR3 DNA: TGTGCCAGCGGTTTTAGCGGGGTAAGGTACAATGAGCAGTTCTTC.

The CDR3 nucleotides read TGCAGTGCCTCGGGGGGACAGGGCTGGGACGAGCAGTACTTC. Protein product: CSASGGQGWDEQYF. The rearrangement links TRBV20-1 to TRBJ2-7; TRBD1 matches 9 bases. Germline V gene lookup returns CDR1 DFQATT and CDR2 SNEGSKA (reference sequence). V dropped 6 bases and J dropped 5; count of bases not matched to a gene: 11. There are 14 residues in the CDR3.

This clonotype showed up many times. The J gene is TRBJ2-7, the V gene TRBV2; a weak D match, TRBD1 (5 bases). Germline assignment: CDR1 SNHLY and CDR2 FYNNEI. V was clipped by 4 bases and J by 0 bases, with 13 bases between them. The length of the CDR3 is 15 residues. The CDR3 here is CASSGGSRSSYEQYF. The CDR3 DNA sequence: TGTGCCAGCAGTGGGGGCAGTAGGAGCTCCTACGAGCAGTACTTC.

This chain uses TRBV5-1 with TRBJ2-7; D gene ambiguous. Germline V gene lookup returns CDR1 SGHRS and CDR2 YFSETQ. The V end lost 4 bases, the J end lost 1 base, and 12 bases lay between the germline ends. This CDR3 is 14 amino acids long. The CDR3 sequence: CASSPIHRSYEQYF. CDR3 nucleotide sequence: TGCGCCAGCAGCCCTATTCACAGATCCTACGAGCAGTACTTC.

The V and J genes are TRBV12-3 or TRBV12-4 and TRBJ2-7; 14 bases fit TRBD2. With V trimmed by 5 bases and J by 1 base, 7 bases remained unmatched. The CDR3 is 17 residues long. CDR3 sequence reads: CASSLPGLAGESYEQYF. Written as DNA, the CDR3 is TGTGCCAGCAGTCTTCCGGGACTAGCGGGAGAGTCCTACGAGCAGTACTTC.

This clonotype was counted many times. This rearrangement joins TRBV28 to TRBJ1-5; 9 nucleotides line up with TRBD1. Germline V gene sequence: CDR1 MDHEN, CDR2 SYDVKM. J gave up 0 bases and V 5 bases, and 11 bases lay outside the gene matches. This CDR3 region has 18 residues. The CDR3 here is CASSEQGAQADSNQPQHF. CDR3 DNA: TGTGCCAGCAGTGAACAGGGGGCCCAGGCCGATAGCAATCAGCCCCAGCATTTT.

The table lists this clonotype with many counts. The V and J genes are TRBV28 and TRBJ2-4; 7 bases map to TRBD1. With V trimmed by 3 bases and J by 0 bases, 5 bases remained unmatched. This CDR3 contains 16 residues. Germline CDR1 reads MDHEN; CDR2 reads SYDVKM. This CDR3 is CASSFWTGLAKNIQYF. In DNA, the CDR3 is TGTGCCAGCAGTTTTTGGACAGGACTAGCCAAAAACATTCAGTACTTC.